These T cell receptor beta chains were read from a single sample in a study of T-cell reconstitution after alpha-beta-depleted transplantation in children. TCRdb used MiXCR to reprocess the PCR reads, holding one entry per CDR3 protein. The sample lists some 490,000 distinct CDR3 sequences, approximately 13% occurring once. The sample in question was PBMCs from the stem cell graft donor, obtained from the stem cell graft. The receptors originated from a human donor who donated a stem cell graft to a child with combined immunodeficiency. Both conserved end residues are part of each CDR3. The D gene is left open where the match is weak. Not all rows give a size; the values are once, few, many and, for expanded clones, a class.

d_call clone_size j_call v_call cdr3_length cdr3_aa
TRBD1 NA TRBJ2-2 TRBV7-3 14 CASSAPTGAGELFF
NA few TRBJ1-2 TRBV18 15 CASSPRQTMDYGYTF
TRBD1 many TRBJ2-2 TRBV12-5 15 CASGPTGQVRGELFF
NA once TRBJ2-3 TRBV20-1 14 CSAPGDPSTDTQYF
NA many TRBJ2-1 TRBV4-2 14 CASSPRTVYNEQFF
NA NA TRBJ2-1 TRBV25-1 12 CASTSRSNEQFF
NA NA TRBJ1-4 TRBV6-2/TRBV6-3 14 CASSDLQRAEKLFF
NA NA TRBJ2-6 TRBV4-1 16 CASSQAQGFGANVLTF
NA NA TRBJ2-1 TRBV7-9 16 CASSLAARPGGNEQFF
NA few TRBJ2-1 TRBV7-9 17 CASSNTRQERVYNEQFF
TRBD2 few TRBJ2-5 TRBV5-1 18 CASSLDPGLAGGVETQYF
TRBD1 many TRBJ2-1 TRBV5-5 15 CASRMDRGRTREQFF
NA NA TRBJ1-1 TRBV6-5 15 CASSYSTKGSTEAFF
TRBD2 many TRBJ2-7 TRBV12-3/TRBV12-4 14 CASSFTSGMYEQYF
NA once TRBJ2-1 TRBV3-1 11 CASSQGWEWFF
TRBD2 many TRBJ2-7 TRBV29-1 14 CSVEGLAGPYEQYF
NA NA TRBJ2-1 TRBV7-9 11 CASSPVSHQFF
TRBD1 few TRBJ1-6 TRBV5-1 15 CASSLGGQGYSPLHF
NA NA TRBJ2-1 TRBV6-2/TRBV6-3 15 CASSERLGNYNEQFF
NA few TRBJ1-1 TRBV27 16 CASSSQGIVQNTEAFF
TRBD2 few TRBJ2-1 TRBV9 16 CASSSPSGGAYNEQFF
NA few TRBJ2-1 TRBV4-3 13 CASSQARLNEQFF
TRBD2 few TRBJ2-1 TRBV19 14 CASSTTSGYNEQFF
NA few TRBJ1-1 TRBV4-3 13 CASSQDLWTEAFF
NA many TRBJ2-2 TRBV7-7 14 CASSLGVGTGELFF
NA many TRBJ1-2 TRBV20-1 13 CSASMWDGFGYTF
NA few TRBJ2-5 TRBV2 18 CASSESQASLGPRETQYF
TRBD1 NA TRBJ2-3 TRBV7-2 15 CASSSRTGRTDTQYF
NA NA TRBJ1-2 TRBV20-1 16 CSARASLGPFDYGYTF
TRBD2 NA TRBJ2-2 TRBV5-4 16 CASSSASGVYTGELFF
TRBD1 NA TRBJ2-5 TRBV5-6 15 CASSPRGPTQETQYF
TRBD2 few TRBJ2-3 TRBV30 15 CAWWGLADSTDTQYF
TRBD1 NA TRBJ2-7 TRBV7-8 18 CASSLPRDRVPLSYEQYF
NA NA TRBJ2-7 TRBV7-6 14 CASSLERHTYEQYF
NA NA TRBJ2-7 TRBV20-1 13 CSARWSGSYEQYF
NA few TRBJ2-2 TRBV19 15 CASSIGAGVTGELFF
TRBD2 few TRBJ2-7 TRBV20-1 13 CSARTSGAYEQYF
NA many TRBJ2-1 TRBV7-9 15 CASSFRAQSYNEQFF
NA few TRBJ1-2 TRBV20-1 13 CSARELPNYGYTF
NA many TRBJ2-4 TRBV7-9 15 CASSWPRGRGYIQYF
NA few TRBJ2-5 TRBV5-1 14 CASSPDRNQETQYF
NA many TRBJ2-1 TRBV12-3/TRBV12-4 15 CASSSTGALYNEQFF
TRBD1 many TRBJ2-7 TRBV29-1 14 CSVEQGQGVYEQYF
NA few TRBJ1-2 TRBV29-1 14 CSVEVGGSDYGYTF
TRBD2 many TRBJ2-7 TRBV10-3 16 CAISDPGLAGAMGQYF
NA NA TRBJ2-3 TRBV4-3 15 CASSQELRGADTQYF
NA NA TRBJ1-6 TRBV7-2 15 CASSFGTSYSAPLHF
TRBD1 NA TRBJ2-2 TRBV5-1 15 CASNVRDRGTGELFF
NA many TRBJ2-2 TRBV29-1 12 CSVEASAAKLFF
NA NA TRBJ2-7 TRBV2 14 CASLKVEGYYEQYF
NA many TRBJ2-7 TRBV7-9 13 CASSLGHLYEQYF
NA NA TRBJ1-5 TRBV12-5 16 CASGLVVGYSNQPQHF
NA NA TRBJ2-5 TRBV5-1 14 CASSFGRGAETQYF
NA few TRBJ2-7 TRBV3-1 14 CASSFRDTTYEQYF
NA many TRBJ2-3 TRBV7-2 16 CASSLAPDPGTDTQYF
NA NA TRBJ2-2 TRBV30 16 CAWSWRLSGNTGELFF
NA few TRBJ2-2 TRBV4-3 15 CASSQDRFDTGELFF
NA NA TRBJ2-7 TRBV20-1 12 CSAQRRRDEQYF